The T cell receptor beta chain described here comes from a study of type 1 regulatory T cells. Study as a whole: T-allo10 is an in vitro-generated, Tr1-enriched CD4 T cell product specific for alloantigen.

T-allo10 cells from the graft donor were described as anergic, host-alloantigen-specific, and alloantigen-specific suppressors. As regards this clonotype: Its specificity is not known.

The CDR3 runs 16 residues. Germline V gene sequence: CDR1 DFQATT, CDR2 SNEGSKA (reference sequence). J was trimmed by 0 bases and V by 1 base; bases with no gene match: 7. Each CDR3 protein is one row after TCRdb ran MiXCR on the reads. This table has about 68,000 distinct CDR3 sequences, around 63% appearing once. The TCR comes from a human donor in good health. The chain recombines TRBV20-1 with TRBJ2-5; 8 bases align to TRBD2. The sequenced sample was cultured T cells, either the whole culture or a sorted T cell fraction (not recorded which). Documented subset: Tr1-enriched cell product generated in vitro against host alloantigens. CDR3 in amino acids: CSARVGLAFHQETQYF. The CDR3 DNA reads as TGCAGTGCTAGAGTAGGACTAGCCTTTCACCAAGAGACCCAGTACTTC.